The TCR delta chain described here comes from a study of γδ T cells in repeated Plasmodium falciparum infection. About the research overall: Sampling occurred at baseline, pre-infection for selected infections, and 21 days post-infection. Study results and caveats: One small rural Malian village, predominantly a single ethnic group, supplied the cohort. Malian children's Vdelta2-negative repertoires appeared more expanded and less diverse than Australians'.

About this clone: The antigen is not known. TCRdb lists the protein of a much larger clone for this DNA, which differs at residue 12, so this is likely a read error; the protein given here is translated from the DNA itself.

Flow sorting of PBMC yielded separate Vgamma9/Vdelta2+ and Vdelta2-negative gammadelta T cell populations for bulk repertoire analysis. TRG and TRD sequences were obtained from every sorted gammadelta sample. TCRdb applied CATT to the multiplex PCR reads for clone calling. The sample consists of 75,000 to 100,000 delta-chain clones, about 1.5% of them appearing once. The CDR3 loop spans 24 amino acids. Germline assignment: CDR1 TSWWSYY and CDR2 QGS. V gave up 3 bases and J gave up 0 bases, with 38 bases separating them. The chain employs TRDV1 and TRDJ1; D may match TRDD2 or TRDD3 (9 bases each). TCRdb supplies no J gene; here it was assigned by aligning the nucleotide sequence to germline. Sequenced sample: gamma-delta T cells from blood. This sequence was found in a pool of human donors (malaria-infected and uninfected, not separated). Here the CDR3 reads CALGDALPSYQALGDFGYTDKLIF. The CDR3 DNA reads TGTGCTCTTGGGGATGCGCTTCCTTCCTACCAGGCACTGGGGGACTTCGGGTACACCGATAAACTCATCTTT.